Each of the 25 T cell receptor beta chains below was sequenced from the same sample in a study of blood T cell dynamics during melanoma immunotherapy. The sample's time point: week 3, after first cycle of checkpoint inhibitor. The protocol was immunoSEQ multiplex PCR, while the TCRdb copy is restricted to in-frame clones and leaves out a portion. Here the sample spans under 9,500 clones, 85% being singletons. The sequencing used blood, collected from a patient treated with checkpoint blockade. All receptors derive from a human donor with melanoma.

This chain connects TRBV5-1 to TRBJ1-2, with D possibly being TRBD1 (5 bases). V lost 4 bases and J 3 bases, leaving 13 bases between the germline ends. Germline V gene sequence: CDR1 SGHRS, CDR2 YFSETQ. The CDR3 totals 14 residues. CDR3 sequence (DNA): TGCGCCAGCAGCCCTGCGGGGGATTACTATGGCTACACCTTC. Protein product: CASSPAGDYYGYTF.

This chain joins TRBV7-2 and TRBJ2-7; TRBD1 might be the D (5 bases). V was shortened by 1 base and J by 3 bases, with 10 bases between the two germline ends. The CDR3 is 14 amino acids. The germline V gene has CDR1 SGHTA and CDR2 FQGNSA. The CDR3 DNA reads TGTGCCAGCAGCTTAGGACAGAGGAGCTACGAGCAGTACTTC. Its protein product is CASSLGQRSYEQYF.

The V and J genes are TRBV5-6 and TRBJ1-1; D not resolved. With 1 base removed from V and 0 bases from J, the gap between germline ends came to 4 bases. Germline CDR1 and CDR2: SGHDT and YYEEEE. The CDR3 is 13 residues long. The DNA for the CDR3 is TGTGCCAGCAGCTTGCGGGTGAACACTGAAGCTTTCTTT. Protein product: CASSLRVNTEAFF.

This chain links TRBV5-1 with TRBJ1-6; tentatively, D is TRBD1 (6 bases). The CDR3 is 15 residues long. The ends were cut back, 6 bases at V and 7 bases at J, with 17 bases in the middle. Germline lookup yields CDR1 SGHRS and CDR2 YFSETQ. CDR3 nucleotide sequence: TGCGCCAGCACCTCTGGACAAGGGGGGAATTCACCCCTCCACTTT. Protein sequence: CASTSGQGGNSPLHF.

The chain has TRBV5-6 and TRBJ1-4; D is uncertain. Germline V lookup: CDR1 SGHDT, CDR2 YYEEEE. This CDR3 region has 15 residues. The ends were cut back, 4 bases at V and 0 bases at J, with 10 bases in the middle. The CDR3 DNA reads as TGTGCCAGCAGCCTGTCATCGACAACTAATGAAAAACTGTTTTTT. Translation gives CASSLSSTTNEKLFF.

The genes are TRBV7-9 and TRBJ2-1; the D gene could be TRBD1 or TRBD2 (5 bases each). The CDR3 totals 15 residues. Germline lookup yields CDR1 SEHNR and CDR2 FQNEAQ (reference sequence). The V end was cut by 5 bases, the J end by 2 bases, with 13 bases between. CDR3 sequence (DNA): TGTGCCAGCAGCCTACTAGGGGTGGCCTACAATGAGCAGTTCTTC. This gives the protein CASSLLGVAYNEQFF.

The CDR3 nucleotides are TGTGCCAGCAGCCCCTTAGCGGGAGGGAACACCGGGGAGCTGTTTTTT. Protein product: CASSPLAGGNTGELFF. The rearrangement uses TRBV7-3 and TRBJ2-2; 10 bases line up with TRBD2. The CDR3 spans 16 residues. Trimming removed 5 bases from V and 1 base from J; junction bases left unmatched: 4. Germline CDR1 is SGHTA and CDR2 is FQGTGA.

This chain links TRBV5-1 with TRBJ1-1; a possible D gene is TRBD1 (5 bases). Germline values: CDR1 SGHRS, CDR2 YFSETQ. The CDR3 consists of 15 residues. V dropped 3 bases and J dropped 0 bases, with 12 bases sitting between them. CDR3 in DNA: TGCGCCAGCAGCTCCGCTGGGGGGATGAACACTGAAGCTTTCTTT. This gives the protein CASSSAGGMNTEAFF.

In its sample, this clone was seen once. The genes are TRBV27 and TRBJ1-6, with no clear D. The germline CDR1 and CDR2 sequences are MNHEY and SMNVEV (reference sequence). This CDR3 comprises 14 residues. V lost 0 bases and J lost 3, with 3 bases in between. CDR3 nucleotide sequence: TGTGCCAGCAGTTTATCTTTCTATAATTCACCCCTCCACTTT. This encodes CASSLSFYNSPLHF.

The chain links TRBV7-8 to TRBJ2-7; 9 positions match TRBD1. The CDR3 runs to 13 residues. From germline, CDR1 is SGHVS and CDR2 FQNEAQ. The V segment lost 5 bases and the J segment 6 bases; nucleotides outside the gene matches: 5. DNA for the CDR3: TGTGCCAGCAGCCGGGACAGGGTGGGCGAGCAGTACTTC. As protein: CASSRDRVGEQYF. Filled out from reference TRBV7-8 and TRBJ2-7, the complete variable domain reads GAGVSQSPRYKVAKRGQDVALRCDPISGHVSLFWYQQALGQGPEFLTYFQNEAQLDKSGLPSDRFFAERPEGSVSTLKIQRTQQEDSAVYLCASSRDRVGEQYFGPGTRLTVT.

CDR3 in amino acids: CASSGTGASYEQYF. CDR3 DNA sequence: TGTGCCAGCAGTGGGACAGGGGCCTCCTACGAGCAGTACTTC. The rearrangement links TRBV6-1 to TRBJ2-7, with TRBD1 identical over 9 bases. Germline CDR1 and CDR2: MNHNS and SASEGT. The CDR3 is made up of 14 amino acids. Germline trimming cut 4 bases from V and 0 bases from J; bases unmatched to any gene: 1.

This sequence joins TRBV19 and TRBJ1-5; D may be TRBD1 (5 bases). The CDR3 extends over 15 amino acids. Between the trimmed V and J ends, which lost 5 bases and 0 bases, there was a span of 11 bases. Germline CDR1 is LNHDA and CDR2 is SQIVND (reference sequence). This CDR3 is CASSRPGGSNQPQHF. The CDR3, as DNA: TGTGCCAGTAGTCGCCCGGGGGGTAGCAATCAGCCCCAGCATTTT. Supplemented by reference TRBV19 and TRBJ1-5, the full variable domain reads DGGITQSPKYLFRKEGQNVTLSCEQNLNHDAMYWYRQDPGQGLRLIYYSQIVNDFQKGDIAEGYSVSREKKESFPLTVTSAQKNPTAFYLCASSRPGGSNQPQHFGDGTRLSIL.

This clone was recorded a few times. The V and J genes are TRBV19 and TRBJ1-5; D uncertain. This CDR3 is 13 amino acids long. Deletions cut 5 bases from V and 0 bases from J, with 5 bases between. The germline V gene has CDR1 LNHDA and CDR2 SQIVND (reference sequence). CDR3 in amino acids: CASSPFSNQPQHF. The CDR3 DNA sequence: TGTGCCAGTAGTCCCTTTAGCAATCAGCCCCAGCATTTT.

In DNA, the CDR3 is TGTGCCAGCAGCCATCCCCGGGACAGGGGATCCTACGAGCAGTACTTC. This sequence encodes CASSHPRDRGSYEQYF. The genes are TRBV7-9 and TRBJ2-7; TRBD1 matches 10 bases. The ends lost 5 bases at V and 1 base at J; junction bases unmatched: 8. The CDR3 loop spans 16 amino acids. Germline V lookup: CDR1 SEHNR, CDR2 FQNEAQ (reference sequence). Together with reference TRBV7-9 and TRBJ2-7, the CDR3 gives the full variable domain: DTGVSQNPRHKITKRGQNVTFRCDPISEHNRLYWYRQTLGQGPEFLTYFQNEAQLEKSRLLSDRFSAERPKGSFSTLEIQRTEQGDSAMYLCASSHPRDRGSYEQYFGPGTRLTVT.

The genes are TRBV2 and TRBJ2-7; 11 positions agree with TRBD2. This CDR3 contains 15 residues. The ends lost 6 bases at V and 3 bases at J; junction bases unmatched: 7. The V gene's germline CDR1 is SNHLY and CDR2 FYNNEI. This chain's CDR3 is CASRASSGRFYEQYF. The CDR3 DNA reads TGTGCCAGCAGAGCCTCTAGCGGGAGGTTCTACGAGCAGTACTTC.

V usage is TRBV5-1 and J usage is TRBJ1-4; TRBD1 aligns across 7 bases. There are 15 residues in the CDR3. Trimming cost V 4 bases and J 6 bases; bases outside gene matches: 9. Germline V lookup: CDR1 SGHRS, CDR2 YFSETQ. The CDR3 DNA reads TGCGCCAGCAGCCCTGGGACAGTCTCCGATGAAAAACTGTTTTTT. This gives the protein CASSPGTVSDEKLFF. Full variable domain (missing parts from reference TRBV5-1 and TRBJ1-4): KAGVTQTPRYLIKTRGQQVTLSCSPISGHRSVSWYQQTPGQGLQFLFEYFSETQRNKGNFPGRFSGRQFSNSRSEMNVSTLELGDSALYLCASSPGTVSDEKLFFGSGTQLSVL.

The CDR3 DNA is TGTGCCAGCAGTGGGACGGACACTCAATTTTACGAGCAGTACTTC. Translating gives CASSGTDTQFYEQYF. This chain joins TRBV6-1 and TRBJ2-7; the D gene is possibly TRBD1 (5 bases). The CDR3 has 15 residues. V lost 4 bases to trimming and J lost 4 bases, with 17 bases between them. Germline lookup yields CDR1 MNHNS and CDR2 SASEGT.

The V and J genes are TRBV28 and TRBJ1-2, with no clear D. V was pared by 3 bases and J by 13 bases, with 18 bases between. Germline CDR1 reads MDHEN; CDR2 reads SYDVKM. The CDR3 has 13 amino acids. The CDR3 DNA reads as TGTGCCAGCAGTTTTGAACCGCGGCGGGTGATCACCTTC. Protein sequence: CASSFEPRRVITF.

The CDR3 bases are TGTGCCAGCAGTGACAGGGGGGGCGAGCAGTACTTC. As protein: CASSDRGGEQYF. This sequence joins TRBV7-3 and TRBJ2-7, with 9 bases matching TRBD1. With 6 bases clipped from V and 6 bases from J, the junction kept 3 bases outside the gene matches. The germline gives CDR1 SGHTA, CDR2 FQGTGA. The CDR3 is 12 residues long.

This chain uses TRBV7-3 with TRBJ2-6; D possibly corresponds to TRBD2 (6 bases). Per the germline V gene, CDR1 is SGHTA and CDR2 is FQGTGA. This CDR3 has 16 residues. V was trimmed by 3 bases and J by 0 bases, leaving 9 bases between them. The CDR3 DNA sequence: TGTGCCAGCAGCTTCGGGGGACTCTCTGGGGCCAACGTCCTGACTTTC. It codes for CASSFGGLSGANVLTF.

The chain has TRBV5-1 and TRBJ1-3; D is possibly TRBD1 (6 bases). Trimming removed 6 bases at V and 0 bases at J, with 22 bases between. Germline V CDR1 and CDR2: SGHRS, YFSETQ. The CDR3 is made up of 18 amino acids. The CDR3 DNA is TGCGCCAGCACTCAGGGGCCGGTCACCAGAAACTCTGGAAACACCATATATTTT. Its protein product is CASTQGPVTRNSGNTIYF.

The gene calls are TRBV1 and TRBJ2-1; the table's D call, TRBD2, has no DNA check behind it. TRBV1 is annotated as a pseudogene. CDR3 length: 15 residues. The CDR3 is CTSIYIAGGHNEQFF. CDR3 in DNA: TGCACCAGCATCTATATAGCGGGAGGCCACAATGAGCAGTTCTTC.

This chain joins TRBV6-5 and TRBJ1-2; D is possibly TRBD1 (6 bases). Germline CDR1 and CDR2: MNHEY and SVGAGI. The length of the CDR3 is 14 residues. Trimming removed 6 bases at V and 6 bases at J, with 17 bases between. For the CDR3, the DNA is TGTGCCAGCAGACGCCTTCCAGGGGAAAATGGCTACACCTTC. Its translation: CASRRLPGENGYTF.

This rearrangement joins TRBV2 to TRBJ1-2, with TRBD1 identical over 8 bases. The CDR3 has 15 residues. The germline V gene encodes CDR1 SNHLY and CDR2 FYNNEI. Trimming cost V 4 bases and J 4 bases; bases outside gene matches: 8. DNA for the CDR3: TGTGCCAGCAGTGCCACAGGGGGAAGGGGCTATGGCTACACCTTC. Amino acid sequence: CASSATGGRGYGYTF.

The rearrangement uses TRBV2 and TRBJ2-2; 7 bases map to TRBD1. Germline CDR1 SNHLY, CDR2 FYNNEI. This CDR3 has 13 amino acids. Unmatched junction bases numbered 4, after V lost 8 bases and J lost 4 bases. The CDR3 reads CASRGQPTGELFF. As DNA, the CDR3 is TGTGCCAGCCGGGGACAGCCCACCGGGGAGCTGTTTTTT.